This T cell receptor (beta chain) stems from a study of shared clonotypes between healthy human individuals (dated by TCRdb to the early 2020s). As for the study more broadly: Two women and a few men aged 18 to 49 years were included in the cohort. For each donor, three plates each were used for CD4 naive and CD4 memory, two plates were used for CD8 naive, and one plate was used for CD8 memory. Leukapheresis yielded between about 0.85 and 10 billion PBMCs per donor. To increase sequencing depth and limit assay-specific biases, different laboratories used diverse techniques to prepare libraries and sequence TCR repertoires. To estimate repertoire size and how much clonotype sharing occurs between individuals, the study deeply sequenced the blood TCR repertoires of about five healthy adults.

Donors were healthy HIV-negative adults with no recently reported acute infections or vaccinations. All donors were Caucasian adults living in Nashville, Tennessee, USA. CD4+ T cells were enriched by magnetic negative selection, after which naive cells were positively selected on CD45RA and the negative fraction was taken as the memory subset. Blood was obtained by leukapheresis, after which PBMCs were separated by Ficoll-Histopaque density gradient centrifugation and cryopreserved in liquid nitrogen vapor phase. Purity and quantity of every magnetically sorted T cell population were checked by analytical flow cytometry. Each sorted fraction had its genomic DNA isolated and then quantified by UV absorbance on a Nanodrop 2000c. Regarding this clone: The antigen it binds to is not known. Within one base of it there is no much larger clone, and no base qualities were kept.

The germline V gene (reference sequence) sets CDR1 to MNHNY and CDR2 to SVGAGI. For this chain, trimming is 2 bases at the V end and 4 bases at the J end, and the number of junction bases without a gene match is 5. From the cysteine through the phenylalanine, the CDR3 covers 15 amino acids. Only the CDR3 region is kept as DNA, spanning 45 bases read in frame from base 1. Using the deep immunoSEQ assay, multiplex PCR amplified TCR CDR3 regions from genomic DNA. For each cell subset, the extracted genomic DNA was distributed evenly across all wells of several immunoSEQ 96-well plates, and each plate served as one replicate. For sorted subsets, each replicate PCR was loaded with 200 ng genomic DNA, equivalent to approximately 27,000 T cell genomes. Purified libraries were measured with a Qubit 3.0 fluorometer, size-checked on a Bioanalyzer 2100, and measured again with the KAPA Library Quantification kit. Every immunoSEQ 96-well plate was sequenced on a separate single-read 150-cycle Illumina NextSeq 550 flow cell. The original pipeline was this. Because only junctional sequences without quality scores were contained in the immunoSEQ output, filtering matching that applied to full-length reads could not be performed. Sequences were annotated with PyIR, a Python wrapper for IgBLAST v1.9, using IMGT germline references to assign V/J genes and CDR3. Reads with weak V/J assignments (E-value above 1e-6), missing CDR3, stop codons, out-of-frame junctions, or ambiguous translated residues were removed. V3J clonotypes were defined as sequences sharing the same inferred V gene, J gene, and CDR3 amino acid sequence. To compute the percentage overlap between repertoires, the number of shared unique clonotypes was divided by the size of the smaller repertoire. RTK rarefaction, the Chao1 estimator, and Recon v2.1 estimates of unobserved clonotypes were used to assess repertoire richness. OLGA was used to compute generation probabilities for all TCRbeta clonotypes that the gDNA method yielded from a few donors. Held by TCRdb, this immuneACCESS table contains in-frame sequences only and omits some clones. Under half of the omission traces to an unresolved V gene where checked; the cause of the rest is unknown. The V and J calls and clone size are taken from that table; D and trimming were inferred from the DNA. This sample is represented by some 900,000 clones; approximately 76% of them were singletons. The ten largest clones add up to nearly 1.5% of the sample.

Study-wide conclusions, independent of this receptor: Compared with non-shared clonotypes, the clonotypes found in all four sorted-subset donors had higher generation probabilities. Sampling was restricted to blood, and TCR repertoires in tissues likely differ from the TCR repertoires found in blood. Naive subsets generally had larger estimated clonotype richness than memory subsets did. Because the study included only a small number of donors, the genetic and exposure-history diversity represented was limited. Incomplete sequencing was indicated by rarefaction of sorted-subset datasets, despite the large sequencing depth. Based on pairwise subsampling, the degree of clonotype sharing among donors was expected to be affected by sequencing depth. Across four donors, 5% to 6% of naive CD4, roughly 3.8% of naive CD8, 2% to 2.5% of memory CD4, and roughly 0.4% of memory CD8 clonotypes were shared.

The sequenced material came from memory CD4+ T cells sorted from blood. The sample's cell subset or site label, in plain terms: CD45RA-negative fraction. The receptor chain draws on TRBV6-6 and TRBJ1-5; 7 bases in the junction line up with TRBD1. This clonotype originated in a young man in good health. CDR3 reads: CASSYPGTANQPQHF. The DNA is TGTGCCAGCAGTTACCCCGGGACAGCAAATCAGCCCCAGCATTTT.